What follows is one TCR beta chain and its context. Its target is not known. The data are from a study of cytomegalovirus exposure and HLA in healthy donors. General study results and limits: Under in vitro conditions, three CMV-associated chains were confirmed as specific for CMV antigens. High sensitivity and specificity were reportedly achieved when the classifier diagnosed cytomegalovirus status. When a later analysis compared HLA-associated TCR beta chains with equally common others, the HLA-associated chains turned out to be more clonally expanded and to have lower generation probabilities.

It was with 60 Vbeta and 13 Jbeta primers that the PCR ran. Sequenced by immunoSEQ multiplex PCR; TCRdb stores in-frame clones only, minus some. This table holds some 120,000 clones, about four fifths found once. Germline CDR1 MDHEN, CDR2 SYDVKM. V shed 7 bases, J shed 3 bases, and the junction held 6 bases outside the gene matches. The CDR3 is made up of 14 amino acids. Sequenced: PBMCs. This rearrangement joins TRBV28 to TRBJ2-7; 10 nucleotides align to TRBD2. The sequence derives from a male donor in good health and CMV-seropositive. The CDR3 DNA is TGTGCCAGCACCACCCTAGCGGGAGACTACGAGCAGTACTTC. It translates to CASTTLAGDYEQYF.